The clone carrying this T cell receptor (beta chain) was recorded a few times. This entry comes from a study of T-cell reconstitution after alpha-beta-depleted transplantation in children. The CDR3 sequence is 16 residues long. Germline V gene sequence: CDR1 MGHDK, CDR2 SYGVNS. Trimming removed 1 base at V and 0 bases at J, with 9 bases between. A TCRbeta library incorporating unique molecular identifiers was prepared. Using its own MiXCR run on the PCR reads, TCRdb lists one record per CDR3 protein. The data show 450,000 to 500,000 distinct CDR3 sequences, with approximately 13% seen just once and about 6% held by the top ten.

The TCR was taken from a human donor who donated a stem cell graft to a child with combined immunodeficiency. Sequencing was performed on PBMCs from the stem cell graft donor, taken from the stem cell graft. V is TRBV25-1 and J is TRBJ2-2, with no clear D. For the CDR3, the DNA is TGTGCCAGCAGTGAATTTGTGAACGCGAACACCGGGGAGCTGTTTTTT. This codes for CASSEFVNANTGELFF. Full variable domain (remainder filled in from reference TRBV25-1 and TRBJ2-2): EADIYQTPRYLVIGTGKKITLECSQTMGHDKMYWYQQDPGMELHLIHYSYGVNSTEKGDLSSESTVSRIRTEHFPLTLESARPSHTSQYLCASSEFVNANTGELFFGEGSRLTVL.